This entry describes one T cell receptor beta chain. Its recognized antigen is unknown. No per-base quality is available; no much larger clone lies one base away. In the same sample, other DNA sequences code for this CDR3. Looking up the germline V gene yields CDR1 MNHEY and CDR2 SVGEGT. The CDR3 contains 14 residues, cysteine and phenylalanine counted. Only the CDR3 DNA is retained, 42 bases long and in frame from the first base. The V and J ends are trimmed by 0 bases and 3 bases, leaving 6 bases between them. The entry originates in a study of control samples from healthy donors and cancer patients (dated by TCRdb to between 2020 and 2021). The library was made by the immunoSEQ multiplex PCR assay. The immuneACCESS repertoire file appears here via TCRdb, limited to in-frame rearrangements. These files lack a portion of the clones; in checked studies, under half of the deficit traces to unresolved V genes, and the cause of the others is not known. This sample has under 200,000 clones in its table, and roughly 91% of those were observed once. The ten largest clones add up to over 1.2% of the sample.

This TCR was recovered from a woman aged 25-40 years in good health. Material: blood. The chain couples TRBV6-2 or TRBV6-3 to TRBJ2-1; no D gene call is confident. In nucleotides, the sequence is TGTGCCAGCAGTTACTCGGATAGCTACAATGAGCAGTTCTTC. Translated, this gives CASSYSDSYNEQFF.